Sequencing of this T cell receptor beta chain was carried out in a study of T cell responses to AZD1222 COVID-19 vaccine listed by TCRdb under 2021. About the full investigation: TCR sequencing covered over 230 trial participants: 200 to 220 given two doses of AZD1222 and about 26 given two doses of MenACWY control vaccine. Trial participants were enrolled by age into 18-55, 56-69 and 70-plus year subgroups, with about 150, 27 and 61 TCR-sequenced participants respectively. The investigation overall reported the following: The vaccine-associated CD4 TCRs covered the entire spike protein, and the dominant responses fell in regions 160-218 and 743-854. Spike-specific TCR breadth and depth rose significantly after two AZD1222 doses compared with day 0 and with MenACWY recipients. The 56-69-year group was small, and its depth increase did not reach significance, likely because of low power. Only 5 to 7 AZD1222 recipients were SARS-CoV-2 seropositive at baseline, limiting conclusions about previously exposed vaccinees. Because no day 14 peak-response samples were available, repertoires were characterized only after the peak T cell response. Participants were mostly white British, with more females than males. The authors suggested clonal diversity may have been underestimated. Reportedly, close to half of the unique spike-specific TCRs recognized epitopes lying outside the regions that are mutated in the B.1.351 and B.1.1.7 variants.

About this clone: The clone's antigen remains unknown. No much larger clone is present one base from it, and per-base qualities are unavailable.

The CDR3 regions of human TCRbeta chains were analyzed by immunosequencing. Per the original workflow: Repertoire TCRs were checked for matches against a reference library of SARS-CoV-2-specific TCRs that had been generated using the MIRA antigen-specificity platform. Breadth was defined as the fraction of unique TCRs that were SARS-CoV-2-associated, and depth was defined as the fraction of total T cells that were SARS-CoV-2-associated. Using the MIRA data, each spike-specific TCR was mapped to the spike region that the TCR reacts to and placed in a CD4 or CD8 class. Log10-transformed breadth and depth values were compared by one-way ANOVA with Sidak's multiple comparisons tests. The table comes from immuneACCESS by way of TCRdb, which keeps in-frame sequences with V and J called. Part of the clones is missing from these tables; in studies checked, under half for an unresolved V gene and the rest for unknown reasons. V, J and clone size derive from that table, while D and trimming were established from the DNA sequence. This sample holds some 100,000 clones; approximately 89% were observed only once. The ten largest clones take up approximately 10% of the sample.

The germline V gene supplies CDR1 MDHEN and CDR2 SYDVKM. The CDR3 sequence holds 14 residues, the cysteine and phenylalanine included. The kept DNA is CDR3 alone, 42 bases in frame from the first base. V drops 1 base and J drops 4 bases, leaving 10 bases in between. The sample's time point label, decoded: about 28 days (+/-7) after the second vaccine dose. Because spike-specific TCR depth and breadth did not differ between the two schedules, AZD1222 recipients who got a second dose at roughly 4 weeks were pooled with those who got a second dose at roughly 12 weeks. Vaccinee samples were obtained from the UK trials COV001 and COV002, which included a single-blind randomized controlled phase 2/3 trial of AZD1222 (ChAdOx1 nCoV-19) in healthy adults. Trial participant PBMC samples were collected at day 0 and day 28 after the second dose for TCRbeta chain sequencing.

The chain uses TRBV28 and TRBJ1-2, and perhaps TRBD1 as D gene, on 6 matching bases. This clonotype was sampled from an adult who received the AZD1222 COVID-19 vaccine. This specimen was peripheral blood, taken 28 days after the second AZD1222 dose. The nucleotides are TGTGCCAGCAGTTTATCCGACAGGACCTATGGCTACACCTTC. Translated, this gives CASSLSDRTYGYTF.